This is a list of T cell receptor beta chains from one sample in a study of T cells after yellow fever vaccination. TCRdb passed the 5' RACE reads through MiXCR, listing each CDR3 protein once. The sample yields approximately 300,000 distinct CDR3 sequences, about 10% seen once. Sequencing used CD4+ T cells sorted from PBMCs, obtained 45 days after the yellow fever booster vaccination. These receptors originate from a man between 18 and 29 years old who received the YFV17D yellow fever vaccine. The CDR3 runs from the conserved cysteine through the conserved F or W. The D gene is left open where the match is weak. A clone size is listed for some rows: how often the clone was seen (once, few, many), or a class if it is expanded.

>TRBJ2-2|TRBD1|many|16|TRBV4-3
CASSQVGRGKAGELFF
TGCGCCAGCAGCCAAGTAGGCAGGGGGAAGGCCGGGGAGCTGTTTTTT
>TRBJ2-7|TRBD1|many|15|TRBV11-2
CASRDARTGNYEQYF
TGTGCCAGCAGGGACGCGAGGACAGGGAATTACGAGCAGTACTTC
>TRBJ1-2|TRBD1|NA|15|TRBV11-2
CASSLTGTGAWGYTF
TGTGCCAGCAGCTTAACCGGGACAGGGGCGTGGGGCTACACCTTC
>TRBJ1-2|NA|NA|15|TRBV7-8
CASSSPGGVRSGYTF
TGTGCCAGCAGCTCCCCCGGGGGGGTGAGGAGTGGCTACACCTTC
>TRBJ1-2|TRBD1|NA|16|TRBV10-3
CAISESAGTGRAGYTF
TGTGCCATCAGTGAGTCGGCCGGGACAGGGAGGGCTGGCTACACCTTC
>TRBJ2-2|TRBD1|NA|13|TRBV7-8
CASSRDRGRELFF
TGTGCCAGCAGCCGGGACAGGGGAAGGGAGCTGTTTTTT
>TRBJ1-1|NA|NA|15|TRBV19
CASSIRARVGTEAFF
TGTGCCAGTAGTATAAGAGCCCGAGTGGGCACTGAAGCTTTCTTT
>TRBJ1-1|TRBD1|few|14|TRBV5-1
CASSEDPGTEEAFF
TGCGCCAGCAGCGAGGACCCGGGGACAGAAGAAGCTTTCTTT
>TRBJ2-3|TRBD2|NA|17|TRBV5-1
CASSLGGTSGGTDTQYF
TGCGCCAGCAGCTTGGGGGGGACTAGCGGAGGCACAGATACGCAGTATTTT
>TRBJ1-5|NA|once|16|TRBV5-1
CASSLGDTNSNQPQHF
TGCGCCAGCAGCTTAGGGGACACGAATAGCAATCAGCCCCAGCATTTT
>TRBJ2-6|NA|few|14|TRBV12-3/TRBV12-4
CASSSSGGANVLTF
TGTGCCAGCAGTTCCTCGGGTGGGGCCAACGTCCTGACTTTC
>TRBJ2-3|NA|NA|16|TRBV29-1
CSVEGARESSTDTQYF
TGCAGCGTTGAAGGGGCCAGGGAATCTAGCACAGATACGCAGTATTTT
>TRBJ1-2|TRBD1|NA|14|TRBV9
CASSVAGQLYGYTF
TGTGCCAGCAGCGTAGCGGGACAGCTCTATGGCTACACCTTC
>TRBJ2-4|NA|NA|14|TRBV7-2
CASSPQIAKNIQYF
TGTGCCAGCAGCCCACAGATAGCCAAAAACATTCAGTACTTC
>TRBJ2-5|TRBD1|few|15|TRBV5-1
CASSLLTGAQETQYF
TGCGCCAGCAGCTTGTTGACAGGGGCTCAAGAGACCCAGTACTTC